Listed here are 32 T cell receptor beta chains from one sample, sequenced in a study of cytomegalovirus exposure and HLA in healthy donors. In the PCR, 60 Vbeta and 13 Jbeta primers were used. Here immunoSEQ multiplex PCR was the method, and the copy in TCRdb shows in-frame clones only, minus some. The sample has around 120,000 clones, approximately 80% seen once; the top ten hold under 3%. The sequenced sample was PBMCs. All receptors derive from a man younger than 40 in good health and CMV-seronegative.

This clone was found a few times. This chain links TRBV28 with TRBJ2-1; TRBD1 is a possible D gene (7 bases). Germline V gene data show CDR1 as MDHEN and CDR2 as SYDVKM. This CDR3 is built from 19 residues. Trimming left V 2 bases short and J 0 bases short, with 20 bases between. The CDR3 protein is CASSLGGYQGEVSYNEQFF. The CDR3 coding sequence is TGTGCCAGCAGTTTAGGCGGATACCAGGGGGAGGTCTCCTACAATGAGCAGTTCTTC.

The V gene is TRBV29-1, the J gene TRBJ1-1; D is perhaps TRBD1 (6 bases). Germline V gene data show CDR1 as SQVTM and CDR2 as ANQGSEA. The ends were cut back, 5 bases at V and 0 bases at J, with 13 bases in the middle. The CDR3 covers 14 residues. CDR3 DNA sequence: TGCAGCGTTTGGGGGCGGGCAGTGAACACTGAAGCTTTCTTT. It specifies CSVWGRAVNTEAFF.

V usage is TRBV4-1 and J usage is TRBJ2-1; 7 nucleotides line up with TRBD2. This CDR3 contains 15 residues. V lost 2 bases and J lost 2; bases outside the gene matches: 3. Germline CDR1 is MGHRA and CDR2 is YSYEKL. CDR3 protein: CASSQLGLAYNEQFF. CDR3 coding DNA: TGCGCCAGCAGCCAACTCGGACTAGCCTACAATGAGCAGTTCTTC.

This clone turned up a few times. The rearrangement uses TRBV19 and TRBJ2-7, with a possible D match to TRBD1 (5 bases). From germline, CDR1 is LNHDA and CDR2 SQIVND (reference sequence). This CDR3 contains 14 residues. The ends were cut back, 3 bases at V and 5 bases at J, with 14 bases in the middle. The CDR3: CASSMDNLPNEQYF. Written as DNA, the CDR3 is TGTGCCAGTAGTATGGACAACCTTCCAAACGAGCAGTACTTC.

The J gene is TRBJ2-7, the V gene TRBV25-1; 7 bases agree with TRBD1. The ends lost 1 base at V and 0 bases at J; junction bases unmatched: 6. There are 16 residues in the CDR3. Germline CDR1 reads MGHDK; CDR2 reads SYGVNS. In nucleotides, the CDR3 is TGTGCCAGCAGTGAATTACGACAGGGATTCTCCTACGAGCAGTACTTC. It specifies CASSELRQGFSYEQYF.

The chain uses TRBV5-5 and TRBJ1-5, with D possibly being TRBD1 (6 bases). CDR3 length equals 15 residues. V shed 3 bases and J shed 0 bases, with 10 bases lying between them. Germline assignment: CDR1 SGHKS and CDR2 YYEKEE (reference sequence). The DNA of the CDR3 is TGTGCCAGCAGCTCCTGGGACATTAGCAATCAGCCCCAGCATTTT. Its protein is CASSSWDISNQPQHF.

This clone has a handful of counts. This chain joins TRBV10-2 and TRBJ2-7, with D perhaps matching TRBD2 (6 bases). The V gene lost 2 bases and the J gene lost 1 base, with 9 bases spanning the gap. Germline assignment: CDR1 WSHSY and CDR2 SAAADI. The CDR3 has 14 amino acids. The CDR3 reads CASSEPGSSYEQYF. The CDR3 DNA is TGCGCCAGCAGTGAGCCCGGGAGTTCCTACGAGCAGTACTTC.

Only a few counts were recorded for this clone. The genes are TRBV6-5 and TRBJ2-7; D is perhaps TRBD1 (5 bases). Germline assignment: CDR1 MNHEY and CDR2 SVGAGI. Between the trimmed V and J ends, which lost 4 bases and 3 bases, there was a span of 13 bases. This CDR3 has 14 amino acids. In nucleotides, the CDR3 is TGTGCCAGCAGTTTAGGGCAGGGTGGCTACGAGCAGTACTTC. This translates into CASSLGQGGYEQYF.

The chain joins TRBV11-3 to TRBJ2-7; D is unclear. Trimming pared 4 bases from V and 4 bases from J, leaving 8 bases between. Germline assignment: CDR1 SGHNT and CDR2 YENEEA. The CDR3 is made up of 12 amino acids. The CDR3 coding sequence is TGTGCCAGCAGCTCAATCAATTACGAGCAGTACTTC. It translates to CASSSINYEQYF.

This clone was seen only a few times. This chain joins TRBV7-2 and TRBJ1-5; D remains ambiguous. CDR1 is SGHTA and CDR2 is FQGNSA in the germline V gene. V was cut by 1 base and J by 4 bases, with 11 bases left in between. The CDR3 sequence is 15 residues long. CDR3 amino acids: CASSLVSSGNQPQHF. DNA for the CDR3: TGTGCCAGCAGCTTAGTATCTTCGGGAAATCAGCCCCAGCATTTT.

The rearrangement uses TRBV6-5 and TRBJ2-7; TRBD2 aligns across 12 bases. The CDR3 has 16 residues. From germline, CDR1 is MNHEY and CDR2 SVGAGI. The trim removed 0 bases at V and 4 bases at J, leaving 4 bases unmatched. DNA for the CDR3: TGTGCCAGCAGTTACTCGCCGGGACTAGCGGGTTACGAGCAGTACTTC. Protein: CASSYSPGLAGYEQYF.

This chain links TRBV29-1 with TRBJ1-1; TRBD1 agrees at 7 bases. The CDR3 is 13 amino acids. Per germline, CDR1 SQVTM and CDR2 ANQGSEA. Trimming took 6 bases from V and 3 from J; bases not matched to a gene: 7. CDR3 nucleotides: TGCAGCGTGAGGGGGCGTGGGGACACTGAAGCTTTCTTT. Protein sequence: CSVRGRGDTEAFF.

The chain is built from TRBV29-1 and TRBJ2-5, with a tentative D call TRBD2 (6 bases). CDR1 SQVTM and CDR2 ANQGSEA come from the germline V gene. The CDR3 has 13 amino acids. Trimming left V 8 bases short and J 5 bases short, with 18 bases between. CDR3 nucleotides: TGCAGCACGCGGGGTGGATTTGGGGAGACCCAGTACTTC. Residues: CSTRGGFGETQYF.

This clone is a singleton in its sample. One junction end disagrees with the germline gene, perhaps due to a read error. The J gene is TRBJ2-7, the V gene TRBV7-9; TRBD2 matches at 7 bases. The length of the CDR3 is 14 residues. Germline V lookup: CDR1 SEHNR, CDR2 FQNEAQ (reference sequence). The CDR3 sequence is CSSSLGGGTYEQYF. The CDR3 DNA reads TGTTCCAGCAGCTTAGGCGGGGGAACCTACGAGCAGTACTTC. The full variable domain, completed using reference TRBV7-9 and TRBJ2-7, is DTGVSQNPRHKITKRGQNVTFRCDPISEHNRLYWYRQTLGQGPEFLTYFQNEAQLEKSRLLSDRFSAERPKGSFSTLEIQRTEQGDSAMYLCSSSLGGGTYEQYFGPGTRLTVT.

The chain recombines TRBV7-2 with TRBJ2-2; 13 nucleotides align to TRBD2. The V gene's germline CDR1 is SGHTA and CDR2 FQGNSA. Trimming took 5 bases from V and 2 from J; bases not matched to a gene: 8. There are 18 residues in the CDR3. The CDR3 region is CASSGQGTSGVNTGELFF. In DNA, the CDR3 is TGTGCCAGCAGCGGACAAGGGACTAGCGGGGTAAACACCGGGGAGCTGTTTTTT.

The chain's CDR3 is CASSYSVTGSSYEQYF. As DNA, the CDR3 is TGTGCCAGCAGTTACTCCGTGACAGGGTCTTCCTACGAGCAGTACTTC. This sequence joins TRBV6-5 and TRBJ2-7, with TRBD1 matching over 7 bases. CDR3 length: 16 residues. The ends lost 0 bases at V and 1 base at J; junction bases unmatched: 6. CDR1 is MNHEY and CDR2 is SVGAGI in the germline V gene.

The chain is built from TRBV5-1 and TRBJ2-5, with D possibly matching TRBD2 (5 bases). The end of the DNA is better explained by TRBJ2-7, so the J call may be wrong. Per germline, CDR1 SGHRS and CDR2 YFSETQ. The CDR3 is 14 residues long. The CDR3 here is CASSTVAGTYEQYF. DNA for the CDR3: TGCGCCAGCAGCACCGTCGCGGGTACCTACGAGCAGTACTTC.

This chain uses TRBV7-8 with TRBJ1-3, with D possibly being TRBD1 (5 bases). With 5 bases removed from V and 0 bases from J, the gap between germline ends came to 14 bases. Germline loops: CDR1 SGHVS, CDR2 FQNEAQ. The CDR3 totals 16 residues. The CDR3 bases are TGTGCCAGCAGCCCCAATACAGGCAACTCTGGAAACACCATATATTTT. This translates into CASSPNTGNSGNTIYF.

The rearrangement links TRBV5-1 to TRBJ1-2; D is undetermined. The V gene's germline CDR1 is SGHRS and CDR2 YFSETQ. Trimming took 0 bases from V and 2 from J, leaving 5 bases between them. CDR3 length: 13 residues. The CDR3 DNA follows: TGCGCCAGCAGCTTGGTTCAGAACTATGGCTACACCTTC. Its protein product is CASSLVQNYGYTF. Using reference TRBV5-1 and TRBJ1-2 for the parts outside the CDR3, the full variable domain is KAGVTQTPRYLIKTRGQQVTLSCSPISGHRSVSWYQQTPGQGLQFLFEYFSETQRNKGNFPGRFSGRQFSNSRSEMNVSTLELGDSALYLCASSLVQNYGYTFGSGTRLTVV.

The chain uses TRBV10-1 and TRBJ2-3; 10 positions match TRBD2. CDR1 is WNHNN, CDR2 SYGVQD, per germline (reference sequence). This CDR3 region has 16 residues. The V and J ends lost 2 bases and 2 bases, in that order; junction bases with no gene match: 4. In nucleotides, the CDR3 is TGCGCCAGCAGTGAGGGGCTAGCGGGAGTCACAGATACGCAGTATTTT. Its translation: CASSEGLAGVTDTQYF.

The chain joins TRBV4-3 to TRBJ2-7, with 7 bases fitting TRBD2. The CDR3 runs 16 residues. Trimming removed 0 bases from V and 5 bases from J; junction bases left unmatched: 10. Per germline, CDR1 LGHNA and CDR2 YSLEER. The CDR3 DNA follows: TGCGCCAGCAGCCAAGATTGGGGGGGTGTCGACAACGAGCAGTACTTC. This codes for CASSQDWGGVDNEQYF.

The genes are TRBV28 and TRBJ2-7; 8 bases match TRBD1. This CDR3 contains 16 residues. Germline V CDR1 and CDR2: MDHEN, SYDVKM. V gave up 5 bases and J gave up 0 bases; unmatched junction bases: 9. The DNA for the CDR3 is TGTGCCAGCAGTACAATAACAGGGGGATCCTCCTACGAGCAGTACTTC. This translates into CASSTITGGSSYEQYF. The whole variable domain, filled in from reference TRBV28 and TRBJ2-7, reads DVKVTQSSRYLVKRTGEKVFLECVQDMDHENMFWYRQDPGLGLRLIYFSYDVKMKEKGDIPEGYSVSREKKERFSLILESASTNQTSMYLCASSTITGGSSYEQYFGPGTRLTVT.

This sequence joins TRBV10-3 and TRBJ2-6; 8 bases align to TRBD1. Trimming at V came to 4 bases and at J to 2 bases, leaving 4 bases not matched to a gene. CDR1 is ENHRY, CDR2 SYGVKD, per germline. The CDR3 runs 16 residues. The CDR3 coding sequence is TGTGCCATCAGTGGGACAGGGACTGCTGGGGCCAACGTCCTGACTTTC. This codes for CAISGTGTAGANVLTF.

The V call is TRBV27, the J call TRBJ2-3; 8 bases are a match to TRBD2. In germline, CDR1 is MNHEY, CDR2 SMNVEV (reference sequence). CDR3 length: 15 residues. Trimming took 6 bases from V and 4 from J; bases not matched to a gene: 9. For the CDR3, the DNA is TGTGCCAGCAGAGCGGGAGCGGGAGAGGCAGATACGCAGTATTTT. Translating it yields CASRAGAGEADTQYF.

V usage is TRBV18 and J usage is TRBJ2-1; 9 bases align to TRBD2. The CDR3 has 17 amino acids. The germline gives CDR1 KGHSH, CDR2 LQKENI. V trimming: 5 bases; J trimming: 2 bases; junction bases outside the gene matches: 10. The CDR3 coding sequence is TGTGCCAGCTCATTACGGCAGACTAGCGGCGCCTACAATGAGCAGTTCTTC. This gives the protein CASSLRQTSGAYNEQFF.

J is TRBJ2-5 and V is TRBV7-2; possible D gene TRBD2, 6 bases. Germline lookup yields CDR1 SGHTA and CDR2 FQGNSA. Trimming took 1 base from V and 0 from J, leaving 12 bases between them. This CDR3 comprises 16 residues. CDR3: CASSLGLVQYQETQYF. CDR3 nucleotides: TGTGCCAGCAGCTTAGGACTAGTACAGTACCAAGAGACCCAGTACTTC.

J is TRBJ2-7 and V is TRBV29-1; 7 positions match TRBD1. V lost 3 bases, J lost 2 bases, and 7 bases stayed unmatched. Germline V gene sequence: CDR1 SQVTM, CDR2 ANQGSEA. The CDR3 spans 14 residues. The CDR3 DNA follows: TGCAGCGTTGAGGGGGACAGCCTGACCTACGAGCAGTACTTC. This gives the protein CSVEGDSLTYEQYF.

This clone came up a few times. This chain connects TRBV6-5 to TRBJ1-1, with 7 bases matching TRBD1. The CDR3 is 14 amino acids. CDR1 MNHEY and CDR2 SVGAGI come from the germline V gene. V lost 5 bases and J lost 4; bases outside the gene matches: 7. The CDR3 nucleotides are TGTGCCAGCAGTGACGGGACAGTCCTCACTGAAGCTTTCTTT. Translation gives CASSDGTVLTEAFF.

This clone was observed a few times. The chain's CDR3 is CASSRGQGDEQYF. The CDR3 DNA follows: TGCGCCAGCAGCCGCGGACAGGGAGACGAGCAGTACTTC. The V gene is TRBV4-3, the J gene TRBJ2-7; TRBD1 matches 8 bases. The J segment lost 5 bases and the V segment lost 4 bases, leaving 4 bases of the junction unmatched. The germline gives CDR1 LGHNA, CDR2 YSLEER. The CDR3 is made up of 13 amino acids.

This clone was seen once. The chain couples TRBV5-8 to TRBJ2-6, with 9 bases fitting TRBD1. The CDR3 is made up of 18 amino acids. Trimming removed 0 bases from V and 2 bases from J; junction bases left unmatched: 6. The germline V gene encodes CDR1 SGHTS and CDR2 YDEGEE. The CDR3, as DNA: TGTGCCAGCAGCTTGGGCAGACGGGACAGGGCTGGGGCCAACGTCCTGACTTTC. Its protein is CASSLGRRDRAGANVLTF.

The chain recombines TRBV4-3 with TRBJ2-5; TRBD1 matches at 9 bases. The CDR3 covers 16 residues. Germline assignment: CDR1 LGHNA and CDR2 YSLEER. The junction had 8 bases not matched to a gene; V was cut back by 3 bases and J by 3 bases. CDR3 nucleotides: TGCGCCAGCAGCCATTCACAGGGGGCAACTAAAGAGACCCAGTACTTC. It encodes CASSHSQGATKETQYF.

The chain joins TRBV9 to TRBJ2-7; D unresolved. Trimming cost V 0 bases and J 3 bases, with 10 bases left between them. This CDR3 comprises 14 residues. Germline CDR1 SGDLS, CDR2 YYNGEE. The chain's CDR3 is CASSVATGGYEQYF. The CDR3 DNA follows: TGTGCCAGCAGCGTAGCTACTGGCGGCTACGAGCAGTACTTC. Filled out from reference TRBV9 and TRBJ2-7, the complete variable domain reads DSGVTQTPKHLITATGQRVTLRCSPRSGDLSVYWYQQSLDQGLQFLIQYYNGEERAKGNILERFSAQQFPDLHSELNLSSLELGDSALYFCASSVATGGYEQYFGPGTRLTVT.